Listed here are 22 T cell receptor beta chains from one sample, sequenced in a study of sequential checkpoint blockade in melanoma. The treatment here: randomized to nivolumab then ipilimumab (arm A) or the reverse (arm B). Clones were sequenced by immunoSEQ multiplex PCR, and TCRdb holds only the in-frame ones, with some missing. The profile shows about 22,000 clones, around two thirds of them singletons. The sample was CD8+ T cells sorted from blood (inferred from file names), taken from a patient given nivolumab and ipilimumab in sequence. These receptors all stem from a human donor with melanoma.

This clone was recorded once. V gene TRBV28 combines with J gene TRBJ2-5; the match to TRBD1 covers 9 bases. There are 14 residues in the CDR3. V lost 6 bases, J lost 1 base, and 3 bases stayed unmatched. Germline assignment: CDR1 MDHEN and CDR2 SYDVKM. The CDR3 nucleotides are TGTGCCAGCAGCCTGACAGGGGGCCAAGAGACCCAGTACTTC. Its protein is CASSLTGGQETQYF.

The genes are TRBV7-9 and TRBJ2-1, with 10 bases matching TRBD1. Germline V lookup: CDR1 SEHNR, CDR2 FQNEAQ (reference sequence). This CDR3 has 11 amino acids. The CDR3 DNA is TGTGCAGGGACAGGGGTTCGTGAGCAGTTCTTC. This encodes CAGTGVREQFF.

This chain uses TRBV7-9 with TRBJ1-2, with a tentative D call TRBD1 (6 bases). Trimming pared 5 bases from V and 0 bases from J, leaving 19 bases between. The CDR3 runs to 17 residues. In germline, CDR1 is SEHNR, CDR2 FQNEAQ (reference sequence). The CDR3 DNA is TGTGCCAGCAGCCCGCGTGTCAGGGGCCCCACTAACTATGGCTACACCTTC. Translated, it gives CASSPRVRGPTNYGYTF.

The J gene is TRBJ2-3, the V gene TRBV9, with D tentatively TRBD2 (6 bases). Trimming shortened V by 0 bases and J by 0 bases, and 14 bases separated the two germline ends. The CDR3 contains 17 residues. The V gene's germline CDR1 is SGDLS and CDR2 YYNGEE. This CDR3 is CASSVAGGDLSTDTQYF. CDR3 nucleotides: TGTGCCAGCAGCGTAGCGGGCGGGGATTTGAGCACAGATACGCAGTATTTT.

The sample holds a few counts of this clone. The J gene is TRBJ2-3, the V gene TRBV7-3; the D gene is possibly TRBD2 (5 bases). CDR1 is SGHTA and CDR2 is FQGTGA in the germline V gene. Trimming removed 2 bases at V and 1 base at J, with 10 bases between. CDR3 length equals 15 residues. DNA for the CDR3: TGTGCCAGCAGCTTATCTGCCGGGGGCACAGATACGCAGTATTTT. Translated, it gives CASSLSAGGTDTQYF.

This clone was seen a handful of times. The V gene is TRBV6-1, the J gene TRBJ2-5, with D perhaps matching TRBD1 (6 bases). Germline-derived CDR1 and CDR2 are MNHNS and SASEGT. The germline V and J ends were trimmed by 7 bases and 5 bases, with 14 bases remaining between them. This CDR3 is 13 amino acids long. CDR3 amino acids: CASNDRSRETQYF. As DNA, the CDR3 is TGTGCCAGCAACGACAGGTCTAGGGAGACCCAGTACTTC.

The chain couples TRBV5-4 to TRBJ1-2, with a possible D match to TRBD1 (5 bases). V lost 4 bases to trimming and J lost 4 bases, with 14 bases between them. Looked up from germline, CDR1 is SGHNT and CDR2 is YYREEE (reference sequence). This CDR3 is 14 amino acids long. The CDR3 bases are TGTGCCAGCAGCGTCGCTGACAGCTTCTATGGCTACACCTTC. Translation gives CASSVADSFYGYTF.

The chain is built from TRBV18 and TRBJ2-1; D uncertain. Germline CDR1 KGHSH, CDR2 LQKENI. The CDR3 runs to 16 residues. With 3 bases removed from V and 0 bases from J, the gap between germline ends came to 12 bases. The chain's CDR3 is CASSPTGWLSYNEQFF. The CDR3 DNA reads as TGTGCCAGCTCACCCACGGGTTGGCTCTCCTACAATGAGCAGTTCTTC.

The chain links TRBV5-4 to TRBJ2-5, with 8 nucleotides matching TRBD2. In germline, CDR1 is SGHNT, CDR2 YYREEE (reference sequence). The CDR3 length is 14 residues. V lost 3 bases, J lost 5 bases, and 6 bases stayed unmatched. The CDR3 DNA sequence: TGTGCCAGCAGCTCAGCGGGGGAGGGGGAGACCCAGTACTTC. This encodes CASSSAGEGETQYF.

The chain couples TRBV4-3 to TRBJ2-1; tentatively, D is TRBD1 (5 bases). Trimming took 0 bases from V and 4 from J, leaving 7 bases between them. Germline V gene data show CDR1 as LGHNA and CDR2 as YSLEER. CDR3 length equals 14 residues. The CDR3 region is CASSQETAYNEQFF. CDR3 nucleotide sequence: TGCGCCAGCAGCCAAGAGACAGCTTACAATGAGCAGTTCTTC.

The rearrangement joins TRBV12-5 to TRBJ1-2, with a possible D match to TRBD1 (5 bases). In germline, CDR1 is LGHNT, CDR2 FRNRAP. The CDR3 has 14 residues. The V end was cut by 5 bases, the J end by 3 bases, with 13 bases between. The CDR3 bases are TGTGCTAGTGGTACCCCCCGGGACTACTATGGCTACACCTTC. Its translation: CASGTPRDYYGYTF.

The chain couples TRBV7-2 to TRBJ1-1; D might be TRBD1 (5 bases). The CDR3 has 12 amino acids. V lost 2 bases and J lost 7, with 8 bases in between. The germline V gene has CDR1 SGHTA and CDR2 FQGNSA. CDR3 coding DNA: TGTGCCAGCAGCTTACAGGGTATTGAAGCTTTCTTT. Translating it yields CASSLQGIEAFF. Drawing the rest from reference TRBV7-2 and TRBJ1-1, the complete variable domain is GAGVSQSPSNKVTEKGKDVELRCDPISGHTALYWYRQSLGQGLEFLIYFQGNSAPDKSGLPSDRFSAERTGGSVSTLTIQRTQQEDSAVYLCASSLQGIEAFFGQGTRLTVV.

CDR3 sequence reads: CASSLGPGGGETQYF. The DNA for the CDR3 is TGTGCCAGCAGCTTAGGCCCGGGGGGCGGGGAGACCCAGTACTTC. The J gene is TRBJ2-5, the V gene TRBV7-6; maybe TRBD2 (7 bases). The germline V and J ends were trimmed by 1 base and 5 bases, with 14 bases remaining between them. This CDR3 spans 15 amino acids. Germline CDR1 is SGHVS and CDR2 is FNYEAQ.

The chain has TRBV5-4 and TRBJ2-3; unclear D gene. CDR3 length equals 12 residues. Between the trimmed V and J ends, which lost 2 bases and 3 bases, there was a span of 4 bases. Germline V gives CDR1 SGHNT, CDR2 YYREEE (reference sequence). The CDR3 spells CASSFQTDTQYF. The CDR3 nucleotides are TGTGCCAGCAGCTTTCAAACAGATACGCAGTATTTT.

CDR3 amino acids: CASSVGMTEAFF. DNA for the CDR3: TGTGCCAGCAGCGTAGGTATGACTGAAGCTTTCTTT. The J gene is TRBJ1-1, the V gene TRBV9; D is unclear. Germline-derived CDR1 and CDR2 are SGDLS and YYNGEE. The CDR3 runs 12 residues. V was shortened by 0 bases and J by 5 bases, with 5 bases between the two germline ends.

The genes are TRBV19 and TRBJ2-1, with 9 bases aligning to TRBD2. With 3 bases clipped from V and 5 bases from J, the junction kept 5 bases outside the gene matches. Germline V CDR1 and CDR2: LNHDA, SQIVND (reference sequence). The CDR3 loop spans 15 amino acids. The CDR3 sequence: CASSIYGGGDNEQFF. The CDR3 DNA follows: TGTGCCAGTAGTATCTACGGCGGGGGGGACAATGAGCAGTTCTTC.

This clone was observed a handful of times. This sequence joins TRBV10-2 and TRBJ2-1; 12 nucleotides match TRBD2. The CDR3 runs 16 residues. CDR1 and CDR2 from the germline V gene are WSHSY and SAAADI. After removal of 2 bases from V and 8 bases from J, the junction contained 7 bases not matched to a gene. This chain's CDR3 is CASSEKGASGGDEQFF. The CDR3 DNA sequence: TGCGCCAGCAGTGAGAAGGGGGCTAGCGGGGGGGATGAGCAGTTCTTC.

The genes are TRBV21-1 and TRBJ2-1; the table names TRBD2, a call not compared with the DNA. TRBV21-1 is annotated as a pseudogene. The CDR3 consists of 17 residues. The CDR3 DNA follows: TGTGCCAGCAGCAAAGAGCTAGCGGGGGGGCCGCTCAATGAGCAGTTCTTC. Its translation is CASSKELAGGPLNEQFF.

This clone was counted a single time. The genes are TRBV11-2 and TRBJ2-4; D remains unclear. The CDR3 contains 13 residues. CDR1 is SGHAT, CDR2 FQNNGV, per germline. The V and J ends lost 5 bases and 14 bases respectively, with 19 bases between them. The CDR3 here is CASSPASLIEEYF. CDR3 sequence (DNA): TGTGCCAGCAGCCCCGCCAGCCTTATAGAGGAGTACTTC.

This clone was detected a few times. The CDR3 sequence: CASSPGGSPYEQYF. As DNA, the CDR3 is TGTGCCAGCAGCCCGGGAGGGAGCCCCTACGAGCAGTACTTC. J is TRBJ2-7 and V is TRBV7-2, with 8 nucleotides matching TRBD2. The CDR3 runs 14 residues. The germline V gene encodes CDR1 SGHTA and CDR2 FQGNSA. Trimming took 5 bases from V and 2 from J; bases not matched to a gene: 5.

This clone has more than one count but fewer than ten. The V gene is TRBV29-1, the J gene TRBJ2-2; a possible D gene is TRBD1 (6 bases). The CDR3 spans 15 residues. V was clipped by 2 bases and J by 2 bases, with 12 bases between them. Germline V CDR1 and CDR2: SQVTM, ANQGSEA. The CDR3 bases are TGCAGCGTTGAAAATACCGGGACAAACACCGGGGAGCTGTTTTTT. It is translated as CSVENTGTNTGELFF.

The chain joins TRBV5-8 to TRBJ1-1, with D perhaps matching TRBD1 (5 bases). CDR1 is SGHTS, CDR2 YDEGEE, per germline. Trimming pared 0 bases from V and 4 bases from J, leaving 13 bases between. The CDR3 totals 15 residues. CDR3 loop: CASSLVAGRGTEAFF. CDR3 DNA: TGTGCCAGCAGCTTGGTGGCAGGTAGGGGCACTGAAGCTTTCTTT.